The 18 T cell receptor beta chains below come from one sample, sequenced in a study of shared clonotypes between healthy human individuals. Assay: immunoSEQ multiplex PCR; the TCRdb copy retains only in-frame clones and omits some. The sample includes hundreds of thousands of clones, around 78% of them seen just once. Sequencing used PBMCs. The receptor set was obtained from a woman between 40 and 50 years old in good health. Some clones in this sample may be carry-over from other donors' samples.

Remarks on this clone: This sequence may be a read error, since a much larger clone differs from it by one base. V and J are TRBV11-2 and TRBJ2-7; a possible D gene is TRBD1 (6 bases). Germline V gives CDR1 SGHAT, CDR2 FQNNGV. V lost 4 bases, J lost 5 bases, and 21 bases lay in between. The CDR3 contains 16 residues. The CDR3 sequence: CASSSNPPRGSNEQYF. The DNA of the CDR3 is TGTGCCAGCAGCTCTAATCCTCCCAGGGGTTCCAACGAGCAGTACTTC.

The V call is TRBV25-1, the J call TRBJ2-1, with 9 bases aligning to TRBD2. The CDR3 is 18 residues long. J lost 8 bases, V lost 2 bases, and 16 bases had no gene match. The V gene's germline CDR1 is MGHDK and CDR2 SYGVNS. CDR3 amino acids: CASSEQMGGRARFDEQFF. The CDR3 DNA reads TGTGCCAGCAGTGAACAAATGGGCGGGAGGGCCCGGTTCGATGAGCAGTTCTTC.

The chain combines TRBV6-1 with TRBJ1-1, with D perhaps matching TRBD1 (5 bases). Trimming stripped 7 bases from V and 14 bases from J, with 20 bases between. Germline CDR1 is MNHNS and CDR2 is SASEGT. This CDR3 spans 12 amino acids. In DNA, the CDR3 is TGTGCCAGCAACACACTAGATTTGGGGCGGTTCTTT. Translated: CASNTLDLGRFF.

CDR3 sequence: CASRAGTSRSGELFF. CDR3 coding DNA: TGTGCCAGCAGAGCCGGGACTAGCCGGTCCGGGGAGCTGTTTTTT. The rearrangement joins TRBV2 to TRBJ2-2, with 9 positions matching TRBD2. V gave up 6 bases and J gave up 6 bases; unmatched junction bases: 8. CDR1 is SNHLY and CDR2 is FYNNEI in the germline V gene. CDR3 size: 15 residues. The full variable domain, in which reference TRBV2 and TRBJ2-2 provide the parts outside the CDR3, is EPEVTQTPSHQVTQMGQEVILRCVPISNHLYFYWYRQILGQKVEFLVSFYNNEISEKSEIFDDQFSVERPDGSNFTLKIRSTKLEDSAMYFCASRAGTSRSGELFFGEGSRLTVL.

V and J are TRBV30 and TRBJ2-1; TRBD2 agrees at 8 bases. V lost 2 bases and J lost 15; bases outside the gene matches: 6. Per germline, CDR1 GTSNPN and CDR2 SVGIG (reference sequence). The CDR3 is made up of 11 amino acids. CDR3 coding DNA: TGTGCCTGGAGTCGCAGCGGGGGAACGTTCTTC. This encodes CAWSRSGGTFF.

The chain recombines TRBV13 with TRBJ2-4, with 11 positions matching TRBD2. The CDR3 runs 14 residues. V shed 4 bases and J 5 bases; nucleotides not matched to a gene: 1. In germline, CDR1 is PRHDT, CDR2 FYEKMQ (reference sequence). The CDR3 sequence: CASSSGLAENIQYF. CDR3 sequence (DNA): TGTGCCAGCAGCTCGGGACTAGCGGAAAACATTCAGTACTTC.

The chain has TRBV7-9 and TRBJ1-1; a possible D gene is TRBD1 (5 bases). This CDR3 region has 15 residues. V was pared by 2 bases and J by 0 bases, with 10 bases between. Germline values: CDR1 SEHNR, CDR2 FQNEAQ (reference sequence). The CDR3, as DNA: TGTGCCAGCAGCTTAACCAGGGATATGAACACTGAAGCTTTCTTT. It translates to CASSLTRDMNTEAFF. Supplemented by reference TRBV7-9 and TRBJ1-1, the full variable domain reads DTGVSQNPRHKITKRGQNVTFRCDPISEHNRLYWYRQTLGQGPEFLTYFQNEAQLEKSRLLSDRFSAERPKGSFSTLEIQRTEQGDSAMYLCASSLTRDMNTEAFFGQGTRLTVV.

V usage is TRBV15 and J usage is TRBJ2-2, with a tentative D call TRBD2 (5 bases). V was shortened by 4 bases and J by 5 bases, with 5 bases between the two germline ends. Germline loops: CDR1 LNHNV, CDR2 YYDKDF (reference sequence). The CDR3 has 12 amino acids. The CDR3 bases are TGTGCCACCAGCACGGGAACCGGGGAGCTGTTTTTT. It yields the protein CATSTGTGELFF.

The J gene is TRBJ2-1, the V gene TRBV11-2; D tentatively reads TRBD1 or TRBD2 (5 bases each). Germline CDR1 is SGHAT and CDR2 is FQNNGV. The V gene lost 4 bases and the J gene lost 12 bases, with 19 bases spanning the gap. The CDR3 sequence is 14 residues long. CDR3 in DNA: TGTGCCAGCAGCTCGAACCGGGACGTACGAAGGCAGTTCTTC. Its translation is CASSSNRDVRRQFF.

J is TRBJ1-1 and V is TRBV19; possible D gene TRBD1, 6 bases. CDR1 LNHDA and CDR2 SQIVND come from the germline V gene (reference sequence). The CDR3 runs to 16 residues. V shed 5 bases and J shed 6 bases, with 22 bases lying between them. The CDR3 DNA is TGTGCCAGTAGTGGTTCGTCCAGGGGAGTGTTTGCTGAAGCTTTCTTT. This encodes CASSGSSRGVFAEAFF.

This chain connects TRBV6-5 to TRBJ2-1, with 7 bases matching TRBD2. CDR3 length: 14 amino acids. Trimming removed 7 bases from V and 0 bases from J; junction bases left unmatched: 3. Per germline, CDR1 MNHEY and CDR2 SVGAGI. The CDR3 nucleotides are TGTGCCAGCACGCAGCGGGGCTCCTACAATGAGCAGTTCTTC. Residues: CASTQRGSYNEQFF.

The V gene is TRBV28, the J gene TRBJ1-1; 8 nucleotides agree with TRBD1. V lost 7 bases to trimming and J lost 7 bases; unmatched junction nucleotides: 11. Looked up from germline, CDR1 is MDHEN and CDR2 is SYDVKM. The CDR3 contains 14 residues. The CDR3, as DNA: TGTGCCAGCACCTCTAGGACAGGGCATAATGAAGCTTTCTTT. It yields the protein CASTSRTGHNEAFF.

The chain couples TRBV29-1 to TRBJ1-1, with D unresolved. The germline CDR1 and CDR2 sequences are SQVTM and ANQGSEA. The germline V and J ends were trimmed by 4 bases and 0 bases, with 3 bases remaining between them. This CDR3 spans 11 amino acids. CDR3 sequence (DNA): TGCAGCGTTGTAGTGAACACTGAAGCTTTCTTT. This translates into CSVVVNTEAFF.

This clone was observed a handful of times. The chain uses TRBV5-1 and TRBJ1-4; D might be TRBD1 (6 bases). V lost 5 bases and J 0 bases, leaving 14 bases between the germline ends. CDR3 length equals 16 residues. Germline lookup yields CDR1 SGHRS and CDR2 YFSETQ. The CDR3 DNA sequence: TGCGCCAGCAGTCCCGGGACATCTGCAACTAATGAAAAACTGTTTTTT. The encoded protein is CASSPGTSATNEKLFF. Together with reference TRBV5-1 and TRBJ1-4, the CDR3 gives the full variable domain: KAGVTQTPRYLIKTRGQQVTLSCSPISGHRSVSWYQQTPGQGLQFLFEYFSETQRNKGNFPGRFSGRQFSNSRSEMNVSTLELGDSALYLCASSPGTSATNEKLFFGSGTQLSVL.

This clone was picked up many times. The chain has TRBV7-8 and TRBJ2-5; unclear D gene. The V gene lost 1 base and the J gene lost 4 bases, with 19 bases spanning the gap. The CDR3 consists of 17 residues. Germline lookup yields CDR1 SGHVS and CDR2 FQNEAQ. CDR3 bases: TGTGCCAGCAGCTTAGTCTCGGGTGGGTTGAGAGGAGAGACCCAGTACTTC. Translating it yields CASSLVSGGLRGETQYF.

This clone was counted only a few times. V and J are TRBV6-1 and TRBJ1-2; D remains unclear. With 7 bases removed from V and 1 base from J, the gap between germline ends came to 10 bases. Germline V gene data show CDR1 as MNHNS and CDR2 as SASEGT. This CDR3 has 13 residues. The chain's CDR3 is CASNMILNYGYTF. CDR3 nucleotide sequence: TGTGCCAGCAACATGATTCTTAACTATGGCTACACCTTC.

The gene calls are TRBV10-3 and TRBJ2-5; 8 bases are a match to TRBD2. Trimming took 4 bases from V and 1 from J; bases not matched to a gene: 2. This CDR3 is built from 14 residues. Germline V gives CDR1 ENHRY, CDR2 SYGVKD. CDR3 in DNA: TGTGCCATCAGTGTTAGCGGGGCCCAAGAGACCCAGTACTTC. Its protein product is CAISVSGAQETQYF.

The chain combines TRBV28 with TRBJ2-3; possible D gene TRBD1, 7 bases. V shed 5 bases and J shed 1 base, with 16 bases lying between them. This CDR3 has 16 amino acids. The germline gives CDR1 MDHEN, CDR2 SYDVKM. DNA for the CDR3: TGTGCCAGCAGTCCCCCGGCCAGGGGGGGCACAGATACGCAGTATTTT. Protein: CASSPPARGGTDTQYF.